The rows below give T cell receptor beta chains drawn from one sample of a study of Graves' ophthalmopathy and Graves' hyperthyroidism. TCRdb reprocessed the multiplex PCR reads via MiXCR and lists one record per CDR3 protein. This table has around 520,000 distinct CDR3 sequences, less than 40% appearing once. What was sequenced was peripheral blood or thyroid tissue (not recorded which). The receptors come from an adult man with Graves' hyperthyroidism. The CDR3 runs from the conserved cysteine through the conserved F or W. D genes are given only for firm matches. Where a row states a size, it is once, few, many or the class of an expanded clone; other rows omit it.

NA | many | TRBJ2-5 | TRBV2 | CASSSDRNQQETQYF | TGTGCCAGCAGTTCCGACAGGAATCAACAAGAGACCCAGTACTTC
NA | many | TRBJ2-7 | TRBV7-9 | CASSLTEGGEQYF | TGTGCCAGCAGCTTAACCGAAGGCGGCGAGCAGTACTTC
NA | NA | TRBJ2-7 | TRBV5-1 | CASSLQGTPSYEQYF | TGCGCCAGCAGCTTGCAGGGGACACCCTCCTACGAGCAGTACTTC
TRBD2 | many | TRBJ2-5 | TRBV5-4 | CASSGRETVETQYF | TGTGCCAGCAGCGGGAGGGAAACAGTGGAGACCCAGTACTTC
NA | NA | TRBJ1-4 | TRBV20-1 | CSARGSDLATNEKLFF | TGCAGTGCTAGAGGATCCGACCTCGCAACTAATGAAAAACTGTTTTTT
NA | NA | TRBJ1-5 | TRBV20-1 | CSAREGGGRNQHF | TGCAGTGCTAGAGAGGGCGGGGGCAGGAATCAGCATTTT
NA | NA | TRBJ2-2 | TRBV5-4 | CASSSVQGIAGELFF | TGTGCCAGCTCCTCCGTACAGGGCATCGCCGGGGAGCTGTTTTTT
TRBD2 | NA | TRBJ2-5 | TRBV15 | CATSSGTTAGETQYF | TGTGCCACCAGCAGCGGAACGACAGCGGGGGAGACCCAGTACTTC
TRBD2 | NA | TRBJ2-5 | TRBV29-1 | CSVSIAGAGGGETQYF | TGCAGCGTCAGTATAGCGGGAGCCGGAGGGGGAGAGACCCAGTACTTC
TRBD1 | NA | TRBJ2-3 | TRBV15 | CATSRRGQGADTQYF | TGTGCCACCAGCAGAAGGGGACAGGGGGCAGATACGCAGTATTTT
TRBD1 | few | TRBJ1-5 | TRBV20-1 | CSADRDRAWEPQHF | TGCAGTGCAGACCGGGACAGGGCGTGGGAGCCCCAGCATTTT
TRBD1 | few | TRBJ1-5 | TRBV20-1 | CSARDLDRVGGVGQPQHF | TGCAGTGCTAGAGATCTGGACAGGGTAGGAGGGGTTGGTCAGCCCCAGCATTTT
TRBD1 | NA | TRBJ2-7 | TRBV13 | CASSSTGGGRYEQYF | TGTGCCAGCAGCTCCACAGGGGGCGGACGTTACGAGCAGTACTTC
NA | NA | TRBJ2-7 | TRBV5-1 | CASALALANTGEQYF | TGCGCCAGCGCGCTAGCGCTTGCGAACACCGGGGAGCAGTACTTC
NA | many | TRBJ2-7 | TRBV2 | CASSVERGASYEQYF | TGTGCCAGCAGTGTGGAGAGGGGGGCCTCCTACGAGCAGTACTTC
TRBD1 | NA | TRBJ1-3 | TRBV29-1 | CSVVRDRSSGNAIYF | TGCAGCGTTGTTAGGGACAGGAGCTCTGGAAACGCCATATATTTT
NA | NA | TRBJ2-3 | TRBV7-6 | CASSLGAGDTQYF | TGTGCCAGCAGTCTGGGTGCAGGAGATACGCAGTATTTT
TRBD1 | few | TRBJ1-1 | TRBV29-1 | CSVEGGRGHGNEQFF | TGCAGCGTTGAAGGGGGCAGGGGGCATGGGAATGAGCAGTTCTTT
TRBD2 | NA | TRBJ2-5 | TRBV29-1 | CSVDPGDPSGFQETQYF | TGCAGCGTTGATCCCGGGGACCCTAGCGGGTTCCAAGAGACCCAGTACTTC
NA | few | TRBJ1-2 | TRBV12-3/TRBV12-4 | CASLKGQGYGYTF | TGTGCCAGCCTCAAGGGCCAGGGTTATGGCTACACCTTC
NA | many | TRBJ1-2 | TRBV7-9 | CASSPPFSPENGYTF | TGTGCCAGCAGCCCCCCCTTCTCTCCCGAGAATGGCTACACCTTC
NA | NA | TRBJ2-3 | TRBV2 | CASSEALPGAQYF | TGTGCCAGCAGTGAAGCGCTTCCGGGAGCGCAGTATTTT
TRBD2 | few | TRBJ2-5 | TRBV12-3/TRBV12-4 | CASSRGTSGRLGETQYF | TGTGCCAGCAGTCGTGGGACTAGCGGGAGATTAGGGGAGACCCAGTACTTC
TRBD1 | NA | TRBJ2-6 | TRBV10-3 | CAISLGTGTGANVLTF | TGTGCCATCAGTTTGGGGACAGGCACTGGGGCCAACGTCCTGACTTTC
NA | NA | TRBJ2-7 | TRBV2 | CASSDGGIDEQYF | TGTGCCAGCAGTGACGGGGGCATTGATGAGCAGTACTTC
NA | NA | TRBJ1-4 | TRBV6-1 | CASSEYGGKLFF | TGTGCCAGCAGTGAATATGGGGGAAAACTGTTTTTT
NA | many | TRBJ2-7 | TRBV7-6 | CASSLGHAEQYF | TGTGCCAGCAGCTTAGGTCACGCCGAGCAGTACTTC
TRBD1 | NA | TRBJ2-2 | TRBV6-5 | CASSKTGGDLRRTGELFF | TGTGCCAGCAGTAAGACAGGGGGTGACCTCCGAAGGACCGGGGAGCTGTTTTTT
NA | NA | TRBJ1-1 | TRBV24-1 | CASRTAVNTEAFF | TGTGCCAGCAGGACCGCAGTGAACACTGAAGCTTTCTTT
NA | NA | TRBJ2-2 | TRBV20-1 | CSARNILGSANTGELFF | TGCAGTGCTAGGAACATCTTAGGCTCCGCTAACACCGGGGAGCTGTTTTTT
NA | many | TRBJ2-7 | TRBV7-9 | CASSPGAEQYF | TGTGCCAGCAGCCCCGGGGCCGAGCAGTACTTC
TRBD1 | many | TRBJ2-2 | TRBV12-3/TRBV12-4 | CASSPGTGANTGELFF | TGTGCCAGCAGTCCGGGGACAGGGGCGAACACCGGGGAGCTGTTTTTT
TRBD1 | many | TRBJ1-5 | TRBV20-1 | CSARSGGTGDQPQHF | TGCAGTGCTAGATCAGGGGGTACGGGGGATCAGCCCCAGCATTTT
TRBD2 | NA | TRBJ2-7 | TRBV20-1 | CSARGTSEQQYF | TGCAGTGCTAGAGGGACTAGTGAACAACAGTACTTC
NA | many | TRBJ1-5 | TRBV2 | CASKAGGDQPQHF | TGTGCCAGCAAGGCAGGAGGGGATCAGCCCCAGCATTTT
NA | many | TRBJ2-7 | TRBV11-1 | CASSRSGTLAYEQYF | TGTGCCAGCAGCCGCAGCGGTACCCTGGCCTACGAGCAGTACTTC
TRBD1 | once | TRBJ1-6 | TRBV7-4 | CASSHQGRQGFGNSPLHF | TGTGCCAGCAGCCACCAGGGGAGACAGGGCTTTGGAAATTCACCCCTCCACTTT
NA | many | TRBJ1-6 | TRBV6-5 | CASSKWAVEEDSPLHF | TGTGCCAGCAGTAAATGGGCGGTCGAAGAGGATTCACCCCTCCACTTT
NA | few | TRBJ1-2 | TRBV7-9 | CASSLGSGTNYGYTF | TGTGCCAGCAGCTTGGGCTCAGGGACTAACTATGGCTACACCTTC
NA | NA | TRBJ1-4 | TRBV25-1 | CAPAREKLFF | TGTGCTCCGGCCCGCGAAAAACTGTTTTTT
NA | few | TRBJ1-2 | TRBV28 | CASSLLTEHYNSF | TGTGCCAGCAGTTTACTGACAGAACACTATAACTCCTTC
NA | few | TRBJ2-7 | TRBV12-3/TRBV12-4 | CASSLAGRVITYEQYF | TGTGCCAGCAGTTTAGCGGGCAGGGTCATAACCTACGAGCAGTACTTC